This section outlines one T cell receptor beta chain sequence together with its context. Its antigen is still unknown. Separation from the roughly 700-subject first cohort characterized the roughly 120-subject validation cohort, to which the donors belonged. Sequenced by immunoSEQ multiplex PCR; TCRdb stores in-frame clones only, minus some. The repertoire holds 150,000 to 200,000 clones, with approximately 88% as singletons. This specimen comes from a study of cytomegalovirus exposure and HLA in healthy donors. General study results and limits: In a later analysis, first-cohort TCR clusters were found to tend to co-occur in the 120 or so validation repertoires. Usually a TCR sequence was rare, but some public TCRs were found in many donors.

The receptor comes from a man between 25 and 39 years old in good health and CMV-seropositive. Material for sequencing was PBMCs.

The CDR3 is CASSVAGGLTVLDTGELFF. The CDR3 DNA reads TGTGCCAGCAGCGTAGCAGGTGGGTTGACAGTCCTGGACACCGGGGAGCTGTTTTTT. This rearrangement joins TRBV9 to TRBJ2-2; TRBD1 might be the D (5 bases). Per the germline V gene, CDR1 is SGDLS and CDR2 is YYNGEE. The V gene lost 0 bases and the J gene lost 3 bases, with 21 bases spanning the gap. This CDR3 has 19 residues. Full variable domain (rest looked up from reference TRBV9 and TRBJ2-2): DSGVTQTPKHLITATGQRVTLRCSPRSGDLSVYWYQQSLDQGLQFLIQYYNGEERAKGNILERFSAQQFPDLHSELNLSSLELGDSALYFCASSVAGGLTVLDTGELFFGEGSRLTVL.